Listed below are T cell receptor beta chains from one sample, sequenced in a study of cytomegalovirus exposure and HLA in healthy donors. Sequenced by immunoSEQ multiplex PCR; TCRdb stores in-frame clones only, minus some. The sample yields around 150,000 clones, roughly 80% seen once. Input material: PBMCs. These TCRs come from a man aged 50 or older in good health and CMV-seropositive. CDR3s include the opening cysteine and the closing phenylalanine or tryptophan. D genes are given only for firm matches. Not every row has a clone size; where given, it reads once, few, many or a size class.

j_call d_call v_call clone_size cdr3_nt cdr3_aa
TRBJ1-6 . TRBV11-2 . TGTGCCAGCAGCCGTTTGACAGAAAATTCACCCCTCCACTTT CASSRLTENSPLHF
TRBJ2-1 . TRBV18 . TGTGCCAGCTCACCACCGCAGGGGAATGAGCAGTTCTTC CASSPPQGNEQFF
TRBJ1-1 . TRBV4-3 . TGCGCCAGCAGCCAAGATGGTGGGGGAGGGACGAACACTGAAGCTTTCTTT CASSQDGGGGTNTEAFF
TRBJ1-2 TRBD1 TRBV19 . TGTGCCAGTAGTATGCTTACAGGGGGCAGCTATGGCTACACCTTC CASSMLTGGSYGYTF
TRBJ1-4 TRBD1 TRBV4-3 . TGCGCCAGCAGCCAAAGGACAGGGGGGAGTTGGAATGAAAAACTGTTTTTT CASSQRTGGSWNEKLFF
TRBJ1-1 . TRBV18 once TGTGCCAGCTCAGCGTACTCGCTAGTGGGGGCGGATAGAAGGATGAACACTGAAGCTTTCTTT CASSAYSLVGADRRMNTEAFF
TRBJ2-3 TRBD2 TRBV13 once TGTGCCAGCAGTCACATTCTAGCGGGTAATACGCAGTATTTT CASSHILAGNTQYF
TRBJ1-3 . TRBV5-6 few TGTGCCAGCCGCCCCGCGGCACTGTCAAACACCATATATTTT CASRPAALSNTIYF
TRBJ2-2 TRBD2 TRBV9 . TGTGCCAGCAGCTATGGGACTAGCGGCACCGGGGAGCTGTTTTTT CASSYGTSGTGELFF
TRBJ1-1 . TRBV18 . TGTGCCAGCTCACCCACAGCCAGGGACACTGAAGCTTTCTTT CASSPTARDTEAFF
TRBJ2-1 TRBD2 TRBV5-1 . TGCGCCAGCAGCCCCCTAGCGGGGGGCATTGATGAGCAGTTCTTC CASSPLAGGIDEQFF
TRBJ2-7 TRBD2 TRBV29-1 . TGCAGCGTACCGACTAGCGGGAGTGAGCAGTACTTC CSVPTSGSEQYF
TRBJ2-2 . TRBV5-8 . TGTGCCAGCAGCTTGGAGCGGGGGACAGGGTTTACCGGGGAGCTGTTTTTT CASSLERGTGFTGELFF
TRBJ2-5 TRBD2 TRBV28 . TGTGCCAGCAGTTGGACTAGCGGGAGCAAAGAGACCCAGTACTTC CASSWTSGSKETQYF
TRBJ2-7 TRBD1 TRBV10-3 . TGTGCCATCAGTAGACAGGGTGGCAACGAGCAGTACTTC CAISRQGGNEQYF
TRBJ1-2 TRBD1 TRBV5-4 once TGTGCCAGCAGCAGGGACAGGGAGAGCGGCTACACCTTC CASSRDRESGYTF
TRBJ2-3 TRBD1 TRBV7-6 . TGTGCCAGCAGCCGTTCAGGGGGAATCTCTGCAGATACGCAGTATTTT CASSRSGGISADTQYF
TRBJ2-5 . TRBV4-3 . TGCGCCAGCAGCCATCCAGTGGCAGGCGGAGGGGAGACCCAGTACTTC CASSHPVAGGGETQYF
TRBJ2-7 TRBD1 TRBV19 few TGTGCCAGTAGTATAAGCGGGACAGGGCCTGTTGGTGAGCAGTACTTC CASSISGTGPVGEQYF
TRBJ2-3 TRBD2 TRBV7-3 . TGTGCCAGCAGCGGCCGGGGTAGCGGGAGTAAGGATACGCAGTATTTT CASSGRGSGSKDTQYF
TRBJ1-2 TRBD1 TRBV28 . TGTGCCAGCAGTTCTCCCACCGGGACAGGGGACGGCTACACCTTC CASSSPTGTGDGYTF
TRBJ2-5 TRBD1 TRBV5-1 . TGCGCCAGCAGCGATCCACAGGGGGTAGGGGAGACCCAGTACTTC CASSDPQGVGETQYF
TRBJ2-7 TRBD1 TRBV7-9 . TGTGCCAGCAGCCGGACAGGGGGCAACAGTTACTACGAGCAGTACTTC CASSRTGGNSYYEQYF
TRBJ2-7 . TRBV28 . TGTGCCAGCAGTTTGGGGCGTGTAGAAACCTACGAGCAGTACTTC CASSLGRVETYEQYF
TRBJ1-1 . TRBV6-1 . TGTGCCAGCAGTGCATGGACAGCGAACACTGAAGCTTTCTTT CASSAWTANTEAFF
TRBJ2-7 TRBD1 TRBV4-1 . TGCGCCAGCAGCCAAGTGGGGACAGCCTACGAGCAGTACTTC CASSQVGTAYEQYF
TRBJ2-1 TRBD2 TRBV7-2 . TGTGCCAGCAGCTTCCTAGCGGGGGCCGTCCCCAATGAGCAGTTCTTC CASSFLAGAVPNEQFF
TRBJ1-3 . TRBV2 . TGTGCCAGCAGTGAAGCGCTTTCGGGAGGAAACACCATATATTTT CASSEALSGGNTIYF
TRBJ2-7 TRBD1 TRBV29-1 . TGCAGCGCCGGACAGGTGGACTACGAGCAGTACTTC CSAGQVDYEQYF
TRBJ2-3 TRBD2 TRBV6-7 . TGTGCCAGCAGTCCCGGACTAGCCTCCGATACGCAGTATTTT CASSPGLASDTQYF
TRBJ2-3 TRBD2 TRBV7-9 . TGTGCCAGCAGGACTAGCGGCCCTTTTGATACGCAGTATTTT CASRTSGPFDTQYF
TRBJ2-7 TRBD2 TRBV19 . TGTGCCAGTAGTCCCCGCGGGGGGCACGAGCAGTACTTC CASSPRGGHEQYF
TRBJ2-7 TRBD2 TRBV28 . TGTGCCAGCAGTTTATATTTAAGTGTAGGTGGACTAGCGGGAGACTACGAGCAGTACTTC CASSLYLSVGGLAGDYEQYF
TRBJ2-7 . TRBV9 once TGTGCCAGCAGCGAGTTCTCGGGGACTTACGAAGGGGAGCAGTACTTC CASSEFSGTYEGEQYF
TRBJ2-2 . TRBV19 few TGTGCCAGTAGTATAAGTGCCAGGGGCGGGGAGCTGTTTTTT CASSISARGGELFF
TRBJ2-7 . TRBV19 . TGTGCCAGTAGTATTTCTGACAGTTATAACGAGCAGTACTTC CASSISDSYNEQYF
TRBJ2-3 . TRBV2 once TGTGCCAGCAGCGCGGAGGGCCGAGATACGCAGTATTTT CASSAEGRDTQYF
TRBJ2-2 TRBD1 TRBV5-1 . TGCACCAGCAGCGCCGGGACAGGGACATTCACCGGGGAGCTGTTTTTT CTSSAGTGTFTGELFF
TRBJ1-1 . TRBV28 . TGTGCCGCGCCCGGACAGTCTATGAACACTGAAGCTTTCTTT CAAPGQSMNTEAFF
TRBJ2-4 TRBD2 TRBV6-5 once TGTGCCAGCAGCCCGGGAGGGGCCAAAAACAGTCAGTACTTC CASSPGGAKNSQYF
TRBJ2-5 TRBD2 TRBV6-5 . TGTGCCAGCAGTTCCGGGGGGGAGACCCAGTACTTC CASSSGGETQYF
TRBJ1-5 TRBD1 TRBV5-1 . TGCGCCAGCAGCTCTGGACAGGGAGCCCATCAGCCCCAGCATTTT CASSSGQGAHQPQHF